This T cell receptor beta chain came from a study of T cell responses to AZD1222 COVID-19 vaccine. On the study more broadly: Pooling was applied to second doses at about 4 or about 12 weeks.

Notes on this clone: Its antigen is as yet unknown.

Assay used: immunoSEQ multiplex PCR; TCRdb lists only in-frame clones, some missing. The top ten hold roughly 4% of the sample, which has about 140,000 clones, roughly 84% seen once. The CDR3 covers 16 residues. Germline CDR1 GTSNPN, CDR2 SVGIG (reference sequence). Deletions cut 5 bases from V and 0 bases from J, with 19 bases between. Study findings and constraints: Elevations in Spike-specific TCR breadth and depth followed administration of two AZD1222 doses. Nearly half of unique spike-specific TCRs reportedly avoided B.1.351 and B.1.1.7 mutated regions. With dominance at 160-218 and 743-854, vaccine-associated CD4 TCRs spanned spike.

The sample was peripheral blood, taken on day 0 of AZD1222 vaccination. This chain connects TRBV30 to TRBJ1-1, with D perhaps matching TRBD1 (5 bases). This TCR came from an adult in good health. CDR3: CAWEGPRAFMNTEAFF. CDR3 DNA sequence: TGTGCCTGGGAGGGACCCAGGGCTTTCATGAACACTGAAGCTTTCTTT. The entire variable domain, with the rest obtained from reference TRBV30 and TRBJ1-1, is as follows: SQTIHQWPATLVQPVGSPLSLECTVEGTSNPNLYWYRQAAGRGLQLLFYSVGIGQISSEVPQNLSASRPQDRQFILSSKKLLLSDSGFYLCAWEGPRAFMNTEAFFGQGTRLTVV.